The T cell receptor (beta chain) under discussion was sequenced for a study of T cell changes during pregnancy in multiple sclerosis. This clone was counted a few times. Clones were sequenced by immunoSEQ multiplex PCR, and TCRdb holds only the in-frame ones, with some missing. Seen here are about 75,000 clones, roughly 94% observed once, and the top ten hold more than 0.12%. The germline V gene encodes CDR1 LNHNV and CDR2 YYDKDF (reference sequence). The ends were cut back, 0 bases at V and 10 bases at J, with 12 bases in the middle. CDR3 length equals 13 residues. The chain couples TRBV15 to TRBJ1-1; no reliable D call. The sample was CD4+ T cells from peripheral blood mononuclear cells, taken after pregnancy. This clonotype originated in a female donor with multiple sclerosis, enrolled in a pregnancy study. The CDR3 DNA reads as TGTGCCACCAGCAGAGATCGCACGGCGGGAGCTTTCTTT. This encodes CATSRDRTAGAFF. Based on the CDR3 plus reference TRBV15 and TRBJ1-1, the full variable domain is DAMVIQNPRYQVTQFGKPVTLSCSQTLNHNVMYWYQQKSSQAPKLLFHYYDKDFNNEADTPDNFQSRRPNTSFCFLDIRSPGLGDTAMYLCATSRDRTAGAFFGQGTRLTVV.